This T cell receptor (beta chain) was retrieved from a study of human T cells and chemical hapten exposure. Study background: Sensitization employed 2% DPC on approximately 2 cm by approximately 2 cm of upper inner arm skin. Patients, a majority of them female, were diagnosed with alopecia areata, totalis or universalis.

The CDR3 contains 15 residues. Trimming cost V 4 bases and J 5 bases, with 14 bases left between them. Germline V lookup: CDR1 KGHDR, CDR2 SFDVKD. The study's library attached unique molecular identifiers to single cDNA molecules. Using its own MiXCR run on the RACE reads, TCRdb lists one record per CDR3 protein. The sample yields about 54,000 distinct CDR3 sequences, about 10% seen once. Time point meaning: patch test 2, 6 weeks after DPC sensitization. Described treatment: therapeutic diphenylcyclopropenone sensitization with weekly scalp DPC. Every donor had alopecia and was 18 to 70 years old; all were suitable for DPC. This clonotype was seen only a few times.

The sequence derives from a woman aged 45-65 years with alopecia areata. Some clones in this sample may be carry-over from other donors' samples. This chain links TRBV24-1 with TRBJ2-1; D remains ambiguous. The source material was whole blood, sampled in connection with sensitization to the hapten diphenylcyclopropenone (DPC). Here the CDR3 DNA reads TGTGCCACCAGTGAACCCCGGAAGCCTAACAATGAGCAGTTCTTC. Protein sequence: CATSEPRKPNNEQFF.